This record concerns one TCR beta chain sequence. The antigen is unknown. This entry comes from a study of identical twins. Study outcomes and limitations: Conclusions came from cross-sectional statistical analysis, not from following the same donors. Memory repertoires showed no such pattern, whereas abundant cord blood beta clonotypes carried fewer insertions. Partial confounding of zero-insertion analyses by invariant MAIT and iNKT cells was possible. Sharing of beta out-of-frame sequences by twins showed a weaker excess.

The CDR3 runs 14 residues. Trimming removed 5 bases at V and 8 bases at J, with 17 bases between. The V gene's germline CDR1 is SGHTA and CDR2 FQGNSA. TCRdb ran MiXCR on the 5' RACE reads and lists one entry per CDR3 protein. Of 1,800,000 or so distinct CDR3 sequences in the sample, about 30% were seen once. The chain links TRBV7-2 to TRBJ2-3; D ambiguous. Sequencing was carried out using cord blood. The TCR was taken from a newborn girl in good health. The CDR3 region has the DNA TGTGCCAGCAGCGACCCCAACTCTAGAAGTACGCAGTATTTT. It specifies CASSDPNSRSTQYF.